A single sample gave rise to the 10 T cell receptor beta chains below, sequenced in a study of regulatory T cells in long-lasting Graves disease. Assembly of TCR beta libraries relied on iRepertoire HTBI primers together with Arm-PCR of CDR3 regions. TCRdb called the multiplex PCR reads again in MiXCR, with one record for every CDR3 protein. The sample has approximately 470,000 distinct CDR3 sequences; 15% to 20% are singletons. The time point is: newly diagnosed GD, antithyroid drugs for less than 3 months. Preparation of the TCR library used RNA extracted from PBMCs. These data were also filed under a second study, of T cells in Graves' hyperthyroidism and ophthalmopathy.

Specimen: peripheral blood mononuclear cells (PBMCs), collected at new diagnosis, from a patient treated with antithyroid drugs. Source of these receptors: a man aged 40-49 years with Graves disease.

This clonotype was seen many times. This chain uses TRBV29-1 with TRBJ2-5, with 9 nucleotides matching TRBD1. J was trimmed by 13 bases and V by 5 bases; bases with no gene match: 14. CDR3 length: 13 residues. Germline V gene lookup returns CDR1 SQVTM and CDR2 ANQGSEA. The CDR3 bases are TGCAGCGTTTGGGACAGGGTCGGAGATTCTCCGTACTTC. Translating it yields CSVWDRVGDSPYF. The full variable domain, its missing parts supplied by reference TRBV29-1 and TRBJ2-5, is SAVISQKPSRDICQRGTSLTIQCQVDSQVTMMFWYRQQPGQSLTLIATANQGSEATYESGFVIDKFPISRPNLTFSTLTVSNMSPEDSSIYLCSVWDRVGDSPYFGPGTRLLVL.

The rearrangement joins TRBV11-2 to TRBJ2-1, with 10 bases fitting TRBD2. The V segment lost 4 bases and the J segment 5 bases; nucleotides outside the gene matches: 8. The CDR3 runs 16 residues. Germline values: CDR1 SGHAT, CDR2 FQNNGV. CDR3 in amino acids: CASSSLAGGRHNEQFF. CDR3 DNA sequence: TGTGCCAGCAGCTCTTTAGCGGGAGGTAGACACAATGAGCAGTTCTTC.

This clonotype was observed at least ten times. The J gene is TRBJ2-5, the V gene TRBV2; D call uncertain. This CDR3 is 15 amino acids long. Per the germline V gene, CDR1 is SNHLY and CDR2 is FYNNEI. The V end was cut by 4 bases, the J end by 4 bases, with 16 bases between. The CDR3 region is CASSVTAALGETQYF. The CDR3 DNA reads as TGTGCCAGCAGTGTAACCGCAGCCCTAGGAGAGACCCAGTACTTC.

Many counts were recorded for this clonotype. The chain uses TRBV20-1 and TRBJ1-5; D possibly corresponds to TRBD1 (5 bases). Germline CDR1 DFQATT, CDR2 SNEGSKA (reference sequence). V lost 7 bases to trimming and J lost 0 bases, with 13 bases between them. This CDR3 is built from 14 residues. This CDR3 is CSVWGLGSNQPQHF. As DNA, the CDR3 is TGCAGTGTATGGGGGTTAGGTAGCAATCAGCCCCAGCATTTT.

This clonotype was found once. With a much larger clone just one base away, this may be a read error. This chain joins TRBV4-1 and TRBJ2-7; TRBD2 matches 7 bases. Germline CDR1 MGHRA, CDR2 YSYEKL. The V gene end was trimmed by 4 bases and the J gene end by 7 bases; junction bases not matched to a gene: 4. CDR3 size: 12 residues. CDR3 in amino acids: CASSLRAGEQYF. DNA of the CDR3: TGCGCCAGCAGCCTTCGAGCGGGAGAGCAGTACTTC.

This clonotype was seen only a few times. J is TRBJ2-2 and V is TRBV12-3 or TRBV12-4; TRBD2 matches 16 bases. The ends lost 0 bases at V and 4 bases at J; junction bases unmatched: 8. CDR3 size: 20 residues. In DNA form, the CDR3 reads TGTGCCAGCAGTTTAGCCAAGGGACTAGCGGGAGGGTGGGGCACCGGGGAGCTGTTTTTT. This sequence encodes CASSLAKGLAGGWGTGELFF.

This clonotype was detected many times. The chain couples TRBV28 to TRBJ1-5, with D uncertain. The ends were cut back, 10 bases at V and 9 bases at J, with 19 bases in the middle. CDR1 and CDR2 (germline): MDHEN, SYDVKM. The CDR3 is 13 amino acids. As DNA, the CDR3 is TGTGCCATCTCACGGGAGAGTGTCTGGCCCCAGCATTTT. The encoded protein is CAISRESVWPQHF.

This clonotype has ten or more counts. The CDR3 here is CSARDQGGRADTQYF. CDR3 nucleotides: TGCAGTGCTAGAGACCAGGGCGGGAGGGCAGATACGCAGTATTTT. V gene TRBV20-1 combines with J gene TRBJ2-3, with 9 bases aligning to TRBD2. This CDR3 comprises 15 residues. Per the germline V gene, CDR1 is DFQATT and CDR2 is SNEGSKA (reference sequence). J was trimmed by 4 bases and V by 0 bases; bases with no gene match: 5.

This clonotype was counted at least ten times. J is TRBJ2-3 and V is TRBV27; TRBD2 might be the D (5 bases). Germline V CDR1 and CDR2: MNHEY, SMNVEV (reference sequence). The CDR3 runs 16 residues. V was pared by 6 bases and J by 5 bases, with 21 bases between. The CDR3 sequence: CASRYSVRLIQDTQYF. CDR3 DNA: TGTGCCAGCAGATATAGCGTGAGGTTGATCCAAGATACGCAGTATTTT.

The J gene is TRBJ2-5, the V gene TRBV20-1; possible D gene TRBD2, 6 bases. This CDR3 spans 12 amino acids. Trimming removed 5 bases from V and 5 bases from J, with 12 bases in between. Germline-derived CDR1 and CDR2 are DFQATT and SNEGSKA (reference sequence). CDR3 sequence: CSARAGGETQYF. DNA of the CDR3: TGCAGTGCTCGGGCTGGGGGGGAGACCCAGTACTTC.